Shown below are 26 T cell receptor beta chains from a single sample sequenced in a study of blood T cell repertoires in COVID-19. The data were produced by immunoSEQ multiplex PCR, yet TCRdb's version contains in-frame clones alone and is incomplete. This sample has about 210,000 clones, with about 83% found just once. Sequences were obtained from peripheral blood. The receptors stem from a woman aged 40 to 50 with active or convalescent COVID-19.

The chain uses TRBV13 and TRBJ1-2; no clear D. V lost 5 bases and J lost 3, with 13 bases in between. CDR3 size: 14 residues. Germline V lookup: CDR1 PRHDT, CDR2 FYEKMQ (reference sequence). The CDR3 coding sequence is TGTGCCAGCAGCCCGATGGGCCCGTACTATGGCTACACCTTC. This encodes CASSPMGPYYGYTF. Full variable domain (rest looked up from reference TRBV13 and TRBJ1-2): AAGVIQSPRHLIKEKRETATLKCYPIPRHDTVYWYQQGPGQDPQFLISFYEKMQSDKGSIPDRFSAQQFSDYHSELNMSSLELGDSALYFCASSPMGPYYGYTFGSGTRLTVV.

This chain's CDR3 is CASTGAGGLNYGYTF. CDR3 DNA: TGTGCCAGCACCGGGGCAGGGGGCCTTAACTATGGCTACACCTTC. V usage is TRBV28 and J usage is TRBJ1-2; 8 positions match TRBD1. This CDR3 has 15 residues. After removal of 7 bases from V and 1 base from J, the junction contained 8 bases not matched to a gene. Germline V gene data show CDR1 as MDHEN and CDR2 as SYDVKM.

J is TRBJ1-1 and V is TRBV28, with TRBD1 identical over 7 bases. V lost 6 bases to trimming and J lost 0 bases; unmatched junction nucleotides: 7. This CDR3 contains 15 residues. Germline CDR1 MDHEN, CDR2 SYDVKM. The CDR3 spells CASSTPDRLNTEAFF. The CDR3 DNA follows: TGTGCCAGCAGCACACCGGACAGGCTGAACACTGAAGCTTTCTTT.

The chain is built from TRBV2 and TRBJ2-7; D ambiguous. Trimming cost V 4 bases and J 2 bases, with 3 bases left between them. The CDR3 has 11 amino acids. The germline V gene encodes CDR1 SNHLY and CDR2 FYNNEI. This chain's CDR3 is CASSGAYEQYF. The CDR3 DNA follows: TGTGCCAGCAGTGGAGCCTACGAGCAGTACTTC.

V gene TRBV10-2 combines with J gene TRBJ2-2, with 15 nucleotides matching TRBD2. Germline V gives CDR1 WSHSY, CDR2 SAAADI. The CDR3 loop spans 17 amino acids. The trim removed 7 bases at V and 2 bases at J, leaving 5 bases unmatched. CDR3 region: CASNGLAGGINTGELFF. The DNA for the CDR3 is TGCGCCAGCAATGGACTAGCGGGAGGGATTAACACCGGGGAGCTGTTTTTT.

This CDR3 is CASQPTFLGGVQAEQYF. In nucleotides, the CDR3 is TGTGCCAGCCAACCAACCTTTTTAGGGGGGGTTCAAGCCGAGCAGTACTTC. The chain has TRBV11-3 and TRBJ2-7; D might be TRBD2 (7 bases). V lost 8 bases, J lost 6 bases, and 29 bases lay in between. This CDR3 has 17 residues. Germline V CDR1 and CDR2: SGHNT, YENEEA.

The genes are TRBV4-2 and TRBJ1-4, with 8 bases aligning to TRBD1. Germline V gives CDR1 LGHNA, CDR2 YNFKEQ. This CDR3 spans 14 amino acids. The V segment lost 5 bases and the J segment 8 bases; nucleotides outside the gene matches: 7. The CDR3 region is CASSFGQGFEKLFF. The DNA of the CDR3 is TGTGCCAGCAGCTTTGGACAGGGTTTCGAAAAACTGTTTTTT.

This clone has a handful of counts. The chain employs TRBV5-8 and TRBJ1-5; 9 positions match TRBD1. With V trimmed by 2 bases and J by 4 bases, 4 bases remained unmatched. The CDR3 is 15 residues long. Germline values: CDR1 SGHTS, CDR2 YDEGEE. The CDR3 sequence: CASSFLDRGNQPQHF. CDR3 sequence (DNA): TGTGCCAGCAGCTTTCTAGACAGGGGGAATCAGCCCCAGCATTTT.

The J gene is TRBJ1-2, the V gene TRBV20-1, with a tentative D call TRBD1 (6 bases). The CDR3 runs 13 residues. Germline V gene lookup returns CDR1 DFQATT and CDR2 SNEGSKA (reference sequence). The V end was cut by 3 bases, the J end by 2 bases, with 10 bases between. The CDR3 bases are TGCAGTGCTAGTGACAGGACAAACTATGGCTACACCTTC. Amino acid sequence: CSASDRTNYGYTF.

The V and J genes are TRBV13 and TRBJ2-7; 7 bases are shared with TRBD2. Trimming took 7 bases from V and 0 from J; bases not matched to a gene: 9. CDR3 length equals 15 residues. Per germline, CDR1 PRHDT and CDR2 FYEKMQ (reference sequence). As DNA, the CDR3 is TGTGCCAGCATCGGGCGGGGGAGGCCCTCCTACGAGCAGTACTTC. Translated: CASIGRGRPSYEQYF.

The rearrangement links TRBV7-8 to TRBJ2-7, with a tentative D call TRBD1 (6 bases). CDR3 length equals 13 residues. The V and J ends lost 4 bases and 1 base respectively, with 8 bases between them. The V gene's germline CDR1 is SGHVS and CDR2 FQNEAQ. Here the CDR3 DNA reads TGTGCCAGCAGCTGGACAGATTCCTACGAGCAGTACTTC. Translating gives CASSWTDSYEQYF.

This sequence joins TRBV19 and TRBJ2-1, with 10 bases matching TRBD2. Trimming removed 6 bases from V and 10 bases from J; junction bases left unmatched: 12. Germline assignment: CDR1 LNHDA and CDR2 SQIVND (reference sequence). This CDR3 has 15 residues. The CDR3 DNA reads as TGTGCCAGTAGCCCGGGACTAGCGCCCTACAGAGAGCAGTTCTTC. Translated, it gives CASSPGLAPYREQFF.

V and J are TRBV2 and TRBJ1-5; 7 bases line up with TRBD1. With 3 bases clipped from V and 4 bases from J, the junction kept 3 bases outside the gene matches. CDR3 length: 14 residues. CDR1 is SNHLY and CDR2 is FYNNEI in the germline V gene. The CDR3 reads CASSDRGVNQPQHF. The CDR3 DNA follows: TGTGCCAGCAGTGACAGGGGGGTAAATCAGCCCCAGCATTTT.

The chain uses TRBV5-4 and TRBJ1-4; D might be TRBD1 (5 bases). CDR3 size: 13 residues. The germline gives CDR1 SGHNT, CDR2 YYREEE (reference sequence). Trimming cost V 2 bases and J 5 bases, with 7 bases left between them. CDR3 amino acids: CASSFGQNEKLFF. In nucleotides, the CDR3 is TGTGCCAGCAGCTTCGGACAAAATGAAAAACTGTTTTTT.

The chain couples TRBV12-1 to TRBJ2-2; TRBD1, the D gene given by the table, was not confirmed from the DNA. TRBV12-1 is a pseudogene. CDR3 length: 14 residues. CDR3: CASSSTGDTGELFF. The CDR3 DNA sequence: TGTGCCAGCAGCTCGACAGGGGACACCGGGGAGCTGTTTTTT.

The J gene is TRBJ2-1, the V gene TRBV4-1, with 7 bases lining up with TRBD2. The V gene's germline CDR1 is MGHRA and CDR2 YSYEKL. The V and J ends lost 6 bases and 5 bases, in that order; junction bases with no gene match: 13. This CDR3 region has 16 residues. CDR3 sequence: CASRGLWRGSNNEQFF. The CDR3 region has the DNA TGCGCCAGCAGGGGGCTTTGGCGCGGGAGTAACAATGAGCAGTTCTTC.

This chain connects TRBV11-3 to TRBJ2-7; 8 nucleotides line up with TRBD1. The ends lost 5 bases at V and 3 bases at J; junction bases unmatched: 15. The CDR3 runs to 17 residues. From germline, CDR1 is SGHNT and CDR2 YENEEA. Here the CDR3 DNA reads TGTGCCAGCAGCCACGGACAGGGTGCCCATGACGACTACGAGCAGTACTTC. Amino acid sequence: CASSHGQGAHDDYEQYF.

The CDR3 sequence: CASSDPGEKLFF. The CDR3 DNA sequence: TGTGCCAGCAGTGACCCGGGGGAAAAACTGTTTTTT. The rearrangement uses TRBV6-2 or TRBV6-3 and TRBJ1-4; D is unresolved. Germline-derived CDR1 and CDR2 are MNHEY and SVGEGT. The V end lost 5 bases, the J end lost 8 bases, and 9 bases lay between the germline ends. This CDR3 region has 12 residues.

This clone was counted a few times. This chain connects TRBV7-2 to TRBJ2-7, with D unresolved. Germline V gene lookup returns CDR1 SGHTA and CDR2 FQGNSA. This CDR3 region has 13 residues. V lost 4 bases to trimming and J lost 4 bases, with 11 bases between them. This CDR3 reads CASSSRRAYEQYF. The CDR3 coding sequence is TGTGCCAGCAGCTCCCGGAGAGCTTACGAGCAGTACTTC.

CDR3 region: CASSDPRDYEQYF. The CDR3 DNA follows: TGTGCCAGCAGTGATCCCAGGGACTACGAGCAGTACTTC. The chain couples TRBV6-1 to TRBJ2-7; a weak D match, TRBD1 (5 bases). Germline CDR1 and CDR2: MNHNS and SASEGT. Deletions cut 3 bases from V and 3 bases from J, with 9 bases between. The CDR3 has 13 residues.

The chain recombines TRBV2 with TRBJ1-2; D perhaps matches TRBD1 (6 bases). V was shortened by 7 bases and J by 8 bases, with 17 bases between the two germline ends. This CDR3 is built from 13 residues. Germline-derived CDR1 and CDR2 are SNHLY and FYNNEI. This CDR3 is CASTPPGTFGYTF. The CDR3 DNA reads TGTGCCAGCACTCCGCCCGGGACATTCGGCTACACCTTC.

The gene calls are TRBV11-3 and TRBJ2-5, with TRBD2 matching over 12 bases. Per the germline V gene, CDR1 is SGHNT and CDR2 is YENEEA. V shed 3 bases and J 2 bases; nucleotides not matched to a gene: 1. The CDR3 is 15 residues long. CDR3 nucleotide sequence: TGTGCCAGCAGCTTTCTAGCGGGGGGGCAAGAGACCCAGTACTTC. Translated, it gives CASSFLAGGQETQYF.

CDR3 in amino acids: CASSLGGGSSYNEQFF. The CDR3 DNA reads as TGCGCCAGCAGCTTGGGCGGGGGGAGCTCCTACAATGAGCAGTTCTTC. The rearrangement links TRBV5-1 to TRBJ2-1; 8 nucleotides align to TRBD2. The CDR3 length is 16 residues. After removal of 0 bases from V and 0 bases from J, the junction contained 2 bases not matched to a gene. CDR1 SGHRS and CDR2 YFSETQ come from the germline V gene.

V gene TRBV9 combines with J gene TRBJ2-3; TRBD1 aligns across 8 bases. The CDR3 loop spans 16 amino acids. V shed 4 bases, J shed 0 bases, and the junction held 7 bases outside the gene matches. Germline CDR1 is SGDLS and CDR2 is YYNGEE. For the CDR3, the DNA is TGTGCCAGCAGCTGGAACAGGGGGAGTAGCACAGATACGCAGTATTTT. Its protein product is CASSWNRGSSTDTQYF.

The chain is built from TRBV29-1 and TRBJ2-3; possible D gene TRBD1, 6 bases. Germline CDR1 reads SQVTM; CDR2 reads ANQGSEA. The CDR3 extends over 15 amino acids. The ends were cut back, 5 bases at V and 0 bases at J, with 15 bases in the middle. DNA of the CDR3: TGCAGCGTTCAAAGACAGGTCTATAGCACAGATACGCAGTATTTT. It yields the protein CSVQRQVYSTDTQYF.

CDR3 residues: CASAAALTDTQYF. The CDR3 bases are TGTGCCAGCGCGGCTGCTCTCACAGATACGCAGTATTTT. The chain carries TRBV2 and TRBJ2-3, with no clear D. The V end lost 8 bases, the J end lost 2 bases, and 11 bases lay between the germline ends. The CDR3 totals 13 residues. Germline-derived CDR1 and CDR2 are SNHLY and FYNNEI.